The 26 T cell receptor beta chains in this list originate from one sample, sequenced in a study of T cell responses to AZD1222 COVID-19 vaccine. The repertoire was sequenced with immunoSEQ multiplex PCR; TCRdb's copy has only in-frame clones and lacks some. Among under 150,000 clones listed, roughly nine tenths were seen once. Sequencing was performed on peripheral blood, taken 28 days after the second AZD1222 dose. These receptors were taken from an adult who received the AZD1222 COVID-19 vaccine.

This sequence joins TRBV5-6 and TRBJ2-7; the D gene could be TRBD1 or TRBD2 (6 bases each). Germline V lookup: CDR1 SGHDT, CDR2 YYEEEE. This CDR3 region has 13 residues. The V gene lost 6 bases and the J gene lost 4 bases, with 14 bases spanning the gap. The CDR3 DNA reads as TGTGCCAGCACCCCCGGAGGGGGATACGAGCAGTACTTC. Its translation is CASTPGGGYEQYF.

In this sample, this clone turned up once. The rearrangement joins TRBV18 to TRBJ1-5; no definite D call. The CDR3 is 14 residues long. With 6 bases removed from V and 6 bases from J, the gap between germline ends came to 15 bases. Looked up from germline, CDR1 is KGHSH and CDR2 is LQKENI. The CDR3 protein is CASSQRPRAQPQHF. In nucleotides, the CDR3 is TGTGCCAGCTCCCAACGGCCTAGAGCTCAGCCCCAGCATTTT.

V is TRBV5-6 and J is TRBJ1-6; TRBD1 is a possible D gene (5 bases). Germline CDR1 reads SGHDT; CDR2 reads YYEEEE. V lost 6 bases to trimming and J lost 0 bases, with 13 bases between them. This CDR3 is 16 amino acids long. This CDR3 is CASIQKGSSYNSPLHF. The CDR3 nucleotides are TGTGCCAGCATTCAAAAGGGGTCCTCCTATAATTCACCCCTCCACTTT.

CDR3 in DNA: TGTGCCAGCAGCTGGGACCGCGACTACGAGCAGTACTTC. This gives the protein CASSWDRDYEQYF. The rearrangement uses TRBV7-9 and TRBJ2-7; either TRBD1 or TRBD2 may supply D (5 bases each). V lost 4 bases and J lost 3, with 10 bases in between. Looked up from germline, CDR1 is SEHNR and CDR2 is FQNEAQ (reference sequence). The CDR3 runs 13 residues.

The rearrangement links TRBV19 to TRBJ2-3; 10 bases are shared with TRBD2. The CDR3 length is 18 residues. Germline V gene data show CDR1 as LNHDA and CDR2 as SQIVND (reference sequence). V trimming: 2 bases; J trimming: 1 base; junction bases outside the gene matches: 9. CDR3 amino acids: CASSIQSTSGLGTDTQYF. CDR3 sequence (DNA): TGTGCCAGTAGTATACAATCGACTAGCGGGTTGGGCACAGATACGCAGTATTTT. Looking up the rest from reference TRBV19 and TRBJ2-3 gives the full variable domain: DGGITQSPKYLFRKEGQNVTLSCEQNLNHDAMYWYRQDPGQGLRLIYYSQIVNDFQKGDIAEGYSVSREKKESFPLTVTSAQKNPTAFYLCASSIQSTSGLGTDTQYFGPGTRLTVL.

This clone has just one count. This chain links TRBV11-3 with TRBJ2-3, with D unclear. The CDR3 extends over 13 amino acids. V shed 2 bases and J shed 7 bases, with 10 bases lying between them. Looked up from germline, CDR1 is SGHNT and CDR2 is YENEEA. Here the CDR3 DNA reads TGTGCCAGCAGCTTAAATGCGGTAAATACGCAGTATTTT. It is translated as CASSLNAVNTQYF.

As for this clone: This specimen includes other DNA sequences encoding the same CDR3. The CDR3 bases are TGCGCCAGCAGCTTAGAGGGAGGCTCCTACAATGAGCAGTTCTTC. This encodes CASSLEGGSYNEQFF. The chain couples TRBV5-1 to TRBJ2-1; TRBD2 might be the D (6 bases). Looked up from germline, CDR1 is SGHRS and CDR2 is YFSETQ. CDR3 length: 15 residues. The V gene lost 2 bases and the J gene lost 0 bases, with 9 bases spanning the gap.

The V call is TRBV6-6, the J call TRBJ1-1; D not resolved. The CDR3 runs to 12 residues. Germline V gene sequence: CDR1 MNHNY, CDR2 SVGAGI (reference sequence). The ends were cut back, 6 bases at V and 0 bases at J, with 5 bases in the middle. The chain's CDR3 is CASSLLNTEAFF. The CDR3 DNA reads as TGTGCCAGCAGCCTATTGAACACTGAAGCTTTCTTT.

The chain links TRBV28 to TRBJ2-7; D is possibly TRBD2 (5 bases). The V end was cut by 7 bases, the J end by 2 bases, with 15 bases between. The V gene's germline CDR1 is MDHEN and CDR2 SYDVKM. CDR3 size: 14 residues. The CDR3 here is CASTPDLGAYEQYF. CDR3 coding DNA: TGTGCCAGCACCCCCGACCTCGGGGCCTACGAGCAGTACTTC.

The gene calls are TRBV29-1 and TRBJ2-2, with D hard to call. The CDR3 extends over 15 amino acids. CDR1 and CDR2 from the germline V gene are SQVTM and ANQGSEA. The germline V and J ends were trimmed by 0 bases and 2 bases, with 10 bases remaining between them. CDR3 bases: TGCAGCGTTGAAGATCTAACAGCCAACACCGGGGAGCTGTTTTTT. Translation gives CSVEDLTANTGELFF.

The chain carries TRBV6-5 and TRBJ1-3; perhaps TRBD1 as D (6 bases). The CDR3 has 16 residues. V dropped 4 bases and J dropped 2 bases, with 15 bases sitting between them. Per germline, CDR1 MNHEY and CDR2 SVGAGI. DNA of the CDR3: TGTGCCAGCAGTTTGACAGGTACAGGACCTGGAAACACCATATATTTT. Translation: CASSLTGTGPGNTIYF.

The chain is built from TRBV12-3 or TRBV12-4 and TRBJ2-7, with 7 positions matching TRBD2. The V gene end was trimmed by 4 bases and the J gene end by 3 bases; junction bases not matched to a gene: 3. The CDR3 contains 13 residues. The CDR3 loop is CASSYTSVYEQYF. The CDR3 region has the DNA TGTGCCAGCAGTTATACTAGCGTCTACGAGCAGTACTTC.

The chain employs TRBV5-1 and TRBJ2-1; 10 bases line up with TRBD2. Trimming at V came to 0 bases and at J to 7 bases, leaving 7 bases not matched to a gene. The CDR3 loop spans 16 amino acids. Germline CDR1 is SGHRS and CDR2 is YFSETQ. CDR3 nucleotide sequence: TGCGCCAGCAGCTTGGAAGCGGGAGGGCTCTCAAATGAGCAGTTCTTC. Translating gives CASSLEAGGLSNEQFF.

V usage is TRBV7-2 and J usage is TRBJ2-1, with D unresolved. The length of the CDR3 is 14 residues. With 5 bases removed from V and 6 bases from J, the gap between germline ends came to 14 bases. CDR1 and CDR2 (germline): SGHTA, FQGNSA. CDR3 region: CASSPAIDFNEQFF. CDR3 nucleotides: TGTGCCAGCAGCCCGGCCATTGACTTCAATGAGCAGTTCTTC.

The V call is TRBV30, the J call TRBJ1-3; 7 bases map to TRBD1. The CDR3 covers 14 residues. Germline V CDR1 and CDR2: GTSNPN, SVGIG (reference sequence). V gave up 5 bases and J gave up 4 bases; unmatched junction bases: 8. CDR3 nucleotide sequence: TGTGCCTGGGATGGAGCAGGGGGAGGAAACACCATATATTTT. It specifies CAWDGAGGGNTIYF.

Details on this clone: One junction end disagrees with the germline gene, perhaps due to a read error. The CDR3 nucleotides are TGTGCCAGCAGTTTATCCTCGAGACAGGCGAGCCTTGTTTTT. Its translation: CASSLSSRQASLVF. V usage is TRBV27 and J usage is TRBJ1-4; maybe TRBD1 (6 bases). Germline CDR1 is MNHEY and CDR2 is SMNVEV (reference sequence). This CDR3 spans 14 amino acids.

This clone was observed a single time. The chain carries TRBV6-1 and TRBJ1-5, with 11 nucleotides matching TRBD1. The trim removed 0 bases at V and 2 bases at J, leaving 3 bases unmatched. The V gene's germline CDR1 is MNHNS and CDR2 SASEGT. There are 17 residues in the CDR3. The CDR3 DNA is TGTGCCAGCAGTGAAGCGGGGACAGGGGGGGGCAATCAGCCCCAGCATTTT. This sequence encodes CASSEAGTGGGNQPQHF.

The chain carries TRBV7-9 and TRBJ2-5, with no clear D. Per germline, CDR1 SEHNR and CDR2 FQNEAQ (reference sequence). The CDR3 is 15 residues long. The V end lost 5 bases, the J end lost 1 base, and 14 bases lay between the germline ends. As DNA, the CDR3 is TGTGCCAGCAGCAAAGACGTCGGTGGCCAAGAGACCCAGTACTTC. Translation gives CASSKDVGGQETQYF.

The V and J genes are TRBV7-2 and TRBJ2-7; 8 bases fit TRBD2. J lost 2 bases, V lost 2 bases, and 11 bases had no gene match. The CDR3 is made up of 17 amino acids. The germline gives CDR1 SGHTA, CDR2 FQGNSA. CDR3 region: CASSLSRRIAGTYEQYF. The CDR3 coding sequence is TGTGCCAGCAGCTTATCTCGGAGGATAGCGGGGACCTACGAGCAGTACTTC.

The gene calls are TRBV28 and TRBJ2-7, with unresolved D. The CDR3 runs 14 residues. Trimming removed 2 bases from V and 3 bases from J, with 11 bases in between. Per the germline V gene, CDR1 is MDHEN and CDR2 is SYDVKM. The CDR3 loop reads CASSLGTQLYEQYF. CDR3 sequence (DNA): TGTGCCAGCAGTTTAGGAACACAGCTCTACGAGCAGTACTTC.

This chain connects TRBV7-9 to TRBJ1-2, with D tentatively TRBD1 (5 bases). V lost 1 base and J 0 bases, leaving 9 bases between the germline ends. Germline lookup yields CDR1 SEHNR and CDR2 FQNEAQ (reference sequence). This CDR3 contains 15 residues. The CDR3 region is CASSLDRQPNYGYTF. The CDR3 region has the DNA TGTGCCAGCAGCTTAGACAGGCAGCCTAACTATGGCTACACCTTC.

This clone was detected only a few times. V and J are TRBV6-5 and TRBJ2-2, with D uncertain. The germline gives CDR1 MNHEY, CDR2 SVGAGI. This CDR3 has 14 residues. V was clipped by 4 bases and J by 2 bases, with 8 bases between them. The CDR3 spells CASSLAGNTGELFF. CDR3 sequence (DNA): TGTGCCAGCAGTTTGGCTGGAAACACCGGGGAGCTGTTTTTT.

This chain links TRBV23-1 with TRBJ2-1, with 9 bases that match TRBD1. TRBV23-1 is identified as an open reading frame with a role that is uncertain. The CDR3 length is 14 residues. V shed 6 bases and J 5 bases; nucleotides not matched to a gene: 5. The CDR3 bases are TGCGCCAGCAGACCGGGACAGGGAAACAATGAGCAGTTCTTC. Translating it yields CASRPGQGNNEQFF.

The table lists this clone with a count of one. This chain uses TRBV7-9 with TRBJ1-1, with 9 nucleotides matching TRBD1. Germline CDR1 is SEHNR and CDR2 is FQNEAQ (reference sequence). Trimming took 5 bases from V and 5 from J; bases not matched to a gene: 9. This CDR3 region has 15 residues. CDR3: CASSAGTGIKTEAFF. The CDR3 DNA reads TGTGCCAGCAGCGCTGGGACAGGGATAAAGACTGAAGCTTTCTTT.

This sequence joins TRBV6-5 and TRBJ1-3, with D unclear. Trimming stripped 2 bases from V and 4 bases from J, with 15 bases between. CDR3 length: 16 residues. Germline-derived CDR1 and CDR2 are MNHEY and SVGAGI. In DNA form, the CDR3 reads TGTGCCAGCAGTTACAACAAGCCTCCTTCAGGAAACACCATATATTTT. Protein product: CASSYNKPPSGNTIYF.

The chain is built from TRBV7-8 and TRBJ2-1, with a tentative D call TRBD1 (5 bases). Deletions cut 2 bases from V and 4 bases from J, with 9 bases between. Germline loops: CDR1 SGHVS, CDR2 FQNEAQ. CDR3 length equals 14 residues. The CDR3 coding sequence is TGTGCCAGCAGCTTATTAGGGGAATACAATGAGCAGTTCTTC. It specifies CASSLLGEYNEQFF.